Each of the 18 T cell receptor beta chains below was sequenced from the same sample in a study of cytomegalovirus exposure and HLA in healthy donors. PCR was performed using 60 Vbeta and 13 Jbeta primers. Measured with immunoSEQ multiplex PCR; TCRdb has only the in-frame clones, and not every one. In the table there are about 210,000 clones, 82% of which are singletons. The source material was PBMCs. The receptors stem from a man aged 35 to 55 in good health and CMV-seropositive.

The chain joins TRBV19 to TRBJ2-3; 11 nucleotides agree with TRBD2. V trimming: 5 bases; J trimming: 1 base; junction bases outside the gene matches: 5. Germline values: CDR1 LNHDA, CDR2 SQIVND (reference sequence). The CDR3 is made up of 16 amino acids. CDR3 sequence reads: CASSLLTSGGTDTQYF. The CDR3 DNA reads TGTGCCAGTAGTCTTCTGACTAGCGGGGGCACAGATACGCAGTATTTT.

The J gene is TRBJ2-2, the V gene TRBV18; the match to TRBD2 covers 10 bases. Germline CDR1 and CDR2: KGHSH and LQKENI. The trim removed 5 bases at V and 0 bases at J, leaving 6 bases unmatched. The CDR3 consists of 17 residues. CDR3 coding DNA: TGTGCCAGCTCATCCTCGACTAGCGGGTCGAACACCGGGGAGCTGTTTTTT. Amino acids: CASSSSTSGSNTGELFF. Full variable domain (missing parts from reference TRBV18 and TRBJ2-2): NAGVMQNPRHLVRRRGQEARLRCSPMKGHSHVYWYRQLPEEGLKFMVYLQKENIIDESGMPKERFSAEFPKEGPSILRIQQVVRGDSAAYFCASSSSTSGSNTGELFFGEGSRLTVL.

This chain links TRBV2 with TRBJ2-7, with 9 bases identical to TRBD2. The CDR3 runs to 15 residues. With V trimmed by 1 base and J by 9 bases, 10 bases remained unmatched. Germline CDR1 reads SNHLY; CDR2 reads FYNNEI. CDR3 sequence reads: CASSEEGLAAYWQYF. The CDR3 bases are TGTGCCAGCAGTGAAGAGGGACTAGCCGCTTACTGGCAGTACTTC.

This clone was counted once. The gene calls are TRBV19 and TRBJ2-2, with a tentative D call TRBD1 (5 bases). CDR1 is LNHDA and CDR2 is SQIVND in the germline V gene (reference sequence). This CDR3 spans 16 amino acids. V lost 9 bases and J lost 7, with 24 bases in between. CDR3 sequence (DNA): TGTGCCAGCAGTGCGGCAGGGCCCGGCCCCGGCGGGGAGCTGTTTTTT. Protein product: CASSAAGPGPGGELFF.

The chain uses TRBV29-1 and TRBJ1-2; weak D call: TRBD1 (5 bases). Germline CDR1 and CDR2: SQVTM and ANQGSEA. Trimming pared 3 bases from V and 2 bases from J, leaving 22 bases between. There are 17 residues in the CDR3. This CDR3 reads CSVDGAARSEGNYGYTF. CDR3 bases: TGCAGCGTTGATGGGGCAGCGAGGTCAGAAGGCAACTATGGCTACACCTTC.

The chain joins TRBV27 to TRBJ2-1; 9 positions match TRBD2. CDR1 is MNHEY, CDR2 SMNVEV, per germline (reference sequence). The CDR3 contains 15 residues. J was trimmed by 4 bases and V by 2 bases; bases with no gene match: 3. The CDR3 reads CASSLTRGGYNEQFF. Written as DNA, the CDR3 is TGTGCCAGCAGTTTAACGCGGGGGGGATACAATGAGCAGTTCTTC.

The CDR3 spells CASSEYQGSYEQYV. The CDR3 DNA reads as TGTGCCAGCAGTGAATATCAGGGGTCCTACGAGCAGTACGTC. The rearrangement uses TRBV6-1 and TRBJ2-7; D is perhaps TRBD1 (6 bases). Germline V gene lookup returns CDR1 MNHNS and CDR2 SASEGT. The V and J ends lost 2 bases and 1 base respectively, with 9 bases between them. The CDR3 has 14 amino acids.

The genes are TRBV6-5 and TRBJ1-2; a possible D gene is TRBD1 (5 bases). Germline CDR1 MNHEY, CDR2 SVGAGI. The CDR3 contains 13 residues. With 6 bases removed from V and 10 bases from J, the gap between germline ends came to 18 bases. The CDR3 nucleotides are TGTGCCAGCAGCCCCCCGACAGTTCTGGACTACACCTTC. Protein product: CASSPPTVLDYTF.

This clone was recorded a few times. V usage is TRBV7-3 and J usage is TRBJ2-2; a weak D match, TRBD2 (6 bases). The germline V gene has CDR1 SGHTA and CDR2 FQGTGA. The CDR3 covers 16 residues. V lost 2 bases to trimming and J lost 1 base, with 11 bases between them. The DNA of the CDR3 is TGTGCCAGCAGCTTAGTGGGTAGCGGGAACACCGGGGAGCTGTTTTTT. The encoded protein is CASSLVGSGNTGELFF.

The J gene is TRBJ2-7, the V gene TRBV7-8, with a possible D match to TRBD1 (5 bases). The ends were cut back, 2 bases at V and 4 bases at J, with 12 bases in the middle. This CDR3 spans 14 amino acids. The V gene's germline CDR1 is SGHVS and CDR2 FQNEAQ. CDR3 amino acids: CASSLSRVFYEQYV. CDR3 bases: TGTGCCAGCAGCTTATCCAGGGTGTTTTACGAGCAGTACGTC.

This chain connects TRBV7-8 to TRBJ2-7; TRBD2 matches 7 bases. This CDR3 contains 16 residues. V was clipped by 1 base and J by 0 bases; unmatched bases: 6. The germline gives CDR1 SGHVS, CDR2 FQNEAQ. The CDR3 bases are TGTGCCAGCAGCTTAGATGCTAGCGGAGCCTCCTACGAGCAGTACTTC. Translation: CASSLDASGASYEQYF.

V is TRBV11-2 and J is TRBJ2-5, with a possible D match to TRBD2 (5 bases). Germline V CDR1 and CDR2: SGHAT, FQNNGV. The V end lost 6 bases, the J end lost 5 bases, and 13 bases lay between the germline ends. The CDR3 is made up of 13 amino acids. The CDR3 here is CASSSGVVETQYF. In DNA, the CDR3 is TGTGCCAGCAGTTCCGGGGTGGTGGAGACCCAGTACTTC.

The genes are TRBV28 and TRBJ1-5; 7 bases agree with TRBD1. The V segment lost 1 base and the J segment 2 bases; nucleotides outside the gene matches: 2. The CDR3 spans 15 residues. Looked up from germline, CDR1 is MDHEN and CDR2 is SYDVKM. CDR3 bases: TGTGCCAGCAGTTTATCCGACAGGGGCAATCAGCCCCAGCATTTT. It encodes CASSLSDRGNQPQHF.

The rearrangement joins TRBV4-1 to TRBJ1-1; TRBD1 matches at 7 bases. CDR3 size: 16 residues. Trimming took 0 bases from V and 4 from J; bases not matched to a gene: 8. From germline, CDR1 is MGHRA and CDR2 YSYEKL. Here the CDR3 DNA reads TGCGCCAGCAGCCAAGATAATACAGGGGACTCCACTGAAGCTTTCTTT. Translation gives CASSQDNTGDSTEAFF.

This chain joins TRBV2 and TRBJ1-5, with 12 bases aligning to TRBD1. V shed 6 bases, J shed 4 bases, and the junction held 7 bases outside the gene matches. Germline V lookup: CDR1 SNHLY, CDR2 FYNNEI. The CDR3 is made up of 16 amino acids. In DNA, the CDR3 is TGTGCCAGCAGGGGGACAGGGGGCGACCTTAATCAGCCCCAGCATTTT. This encodes CASRGTGGDLNQPQHF.

The rearrangement links TRBV6-1 to TRBJ2-7, with TRBD2 as a possible D gene (6 bases). The V and J ends lost 2 bases and 3 bases respectively, with 8 bases between them. The CDR3 spans 13 residues. CDR1 and CDR2 from the germline V gene are MNHNS and SASEGT. Here the CDR3 DNA reads TGTGCCAGCAGTGAATGGGGGGACTACGAGCAGTACGTC. It yields the protein CASSEWGDYEQYV.

This chain connects TRBV7-8 to TRBJ2-1, with TRBD2 as a possible D gene (6 bases). The CDR3 has 14 residues. Germline V gene sequence: CDR1 SGHVS, CDR2 FQNEAQ. Trimming took 2 bases from V and 8 from J, leaving 13 bases between them. The CDR3 protein is CASSLPGRGDEQFF. The DNA for the CDR3 is TGTGCCAGCAGCTTACCCGGGAGAGGCGATGAGCAGTTCTTC.

The CDR3 nucleotides are TGTGCCAGCAGTTTAGGGCCGGGGGGTGAGCAGTTCTTC. Its translation is CASSLGPGGEQFF. This chain joins TRBV27 and TRBJ2-1; 7 nucleotides agree with TRBD2. Looked up from germline, CDR1 is MNHEY and CDR2 is SMNVEV (reference sequence). CDR3 length equals 13 residues. V gave up 2 bases and J gave up 9 bases; unmatched junction bases: 4.